Sequencing of this T cell receptor beta chain was carried out in a study of OX40 agonist ivuxolimab in advanced cancers. In the study overall: In this trial design, patients received ivuxolimab intravenously at 0.01 to 10 mg/kg every 2 weeks.

Collection of blood occurred at baseline, at cycle 4 day 1, and at cycle 7 day 1. Generated by immunoSEQ multiplex PCR, the TCRdb table keeps only in-frame clones and is missing some. Of about 69,000 clones listed, around 87% are singletons. The CDR3 has 12 residues. Looked up from germline, CDR1 is SNHLY and CDR2 is FYNNEI. V lost 6 bases and J lost 4, with 9 bases in between. This chain connects TRBV2 to TRBJ2-5; D is unclear. This clonotype originated in an adult with an advanced solid tumor such as melanoma, head and neck, liver or kidney cancer. This specimen was CD4+ or CD8+ T cells sorted from blood, taken in a trial of the OX40 agonist ivuxolimab. The CDR3 DNA is TGTGCCAGCAGACCGGGTGGAGAGACCCAGTACTTC. The encoded protein is CASRPGGETQYF.